This entry concerns a single TCR beta chain. This specimen comes from a study of T cell repertoires in cytomegalovirus infection. Per the germline V gene, CDR1 is SEHNR and CDR2 is FQNEAQ (reference sequence). V lost 3 bases to trimming and J lost 2 bases; unmatched junction nucleotides: 18. The CDR3 consists of 19 residues. TCRdb reprocessed the reads with MiXCR, giving one entry per CDR3 protein. The sample shows approximately 200,000 distinct CDR3 sequences, 22% of them seen only once. The chain recombines TRBV7-9 with TRBJ1-1; 7 bases fit TRBD1. The source is a human donor in good health (CMV status not recorded). Some clones in this sample may be carry-over from other donors' samples. Sequencing used CD8+ T cells from PBMCs. CDR3 protein: CASSFPFRRTGADNTEAFF. The CDR3 region has the DNA TGTGCCAGCAGCTTTCCCTTTCGGCGGACAGGTGCCGACAACACTGAAGCTTTCTTT.